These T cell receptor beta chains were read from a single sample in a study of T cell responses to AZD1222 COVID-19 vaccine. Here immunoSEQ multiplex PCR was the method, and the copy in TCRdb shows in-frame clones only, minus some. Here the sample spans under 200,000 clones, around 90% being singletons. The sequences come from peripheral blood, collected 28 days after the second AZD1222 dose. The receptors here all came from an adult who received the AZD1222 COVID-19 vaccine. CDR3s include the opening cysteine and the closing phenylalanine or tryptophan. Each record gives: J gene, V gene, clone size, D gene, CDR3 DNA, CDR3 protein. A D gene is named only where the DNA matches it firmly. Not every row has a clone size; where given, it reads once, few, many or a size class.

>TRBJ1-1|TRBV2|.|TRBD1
TGTGCCAGCAGTCAAGACAGGGGGGGAACGAACACTGAAGCTTTCTTT
CASSQDRGGTNTEAFF
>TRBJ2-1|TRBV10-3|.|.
TGTGCCATCAGGCAGACCGACAACTCCTACAATGAGCAGTTCTTC
CAIRQTDNSYNEQFF
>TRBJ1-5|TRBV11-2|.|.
TGTGCCAGCAGCCCCTCGTTGGGGGGCAATCAGCCCCAGCATTTT
CASSPSLGGNQPQHF
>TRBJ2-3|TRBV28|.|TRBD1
TGTGCCAGCAGTTTGGACAGGGTGGGGACAGATACGCAGTATTTT
CASSLDRVGTDTQYF
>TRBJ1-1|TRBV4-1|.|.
TGCGCCAGCAGCCAAGAATCAGCCCGGGCCACTGAAGCTTTCTTT
CASSQESARATEAFF
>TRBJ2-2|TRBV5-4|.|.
TGTGCCAGCAGCTTGTCGGGAGGGGAGCTGTTTTTT
CASSLSGGELFF
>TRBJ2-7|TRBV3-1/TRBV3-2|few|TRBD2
TGTGCCAGCAGCCCCCCCGGGACTAGAGATTACGAGCAGTACTTC
CASSPPGTRDYEQYF
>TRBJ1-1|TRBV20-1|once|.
TGCAGTGCTAGTATTTCCGGGGGCACTGAAGCTTTCTTT
CSASISGGTEAFF
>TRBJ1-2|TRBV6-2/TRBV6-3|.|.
TGTGCCAGCAGCCCACATGACAGCGCCTTGTATGGCTACACCTTC
CASSPHDSALYGYTF
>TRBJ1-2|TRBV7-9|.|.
TGTGCCAGCAGCCCGGAGCTGAGAGGGGGCTACACCTTC
CASSPELRGGYTF
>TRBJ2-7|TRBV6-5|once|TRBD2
TGTGCCAGCAGCCTCCCTTCAGCGGGAGAATACGAGCAGTACTTC
CASSLPSAGEYEQYF
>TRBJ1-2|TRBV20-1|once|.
TGCAGCGCAGGACTGGAGGGCTACACCTTC
CSAGLEGYTF
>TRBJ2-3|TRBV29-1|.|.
TGCAGCGTGGGGGGGGCTACAGATACGCAGTATTTT
CSVGGATDTQYF
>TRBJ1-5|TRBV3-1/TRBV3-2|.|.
TGTGCCAGCAGCCATTTAGGGTCAGATAATCAGCCCCAGCATTTT
CASSHLGSDNQPQHF
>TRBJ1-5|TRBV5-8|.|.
TGTGCCAGCAGCTTTATCTCCGGGGTTAGCAATCAGCCCCAGCATTTT
CASSFISGVSNQPQHF
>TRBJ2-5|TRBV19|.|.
TGTGCCAGTAGTATCCAGAGGGATGCACCGGAGACCCAGTACTTC
CASSIQRDAPETQYF
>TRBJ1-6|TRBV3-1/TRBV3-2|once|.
TGTGCCAGCAGCACGGGGGGGCCCCATTCACCCCTCCACTTT
CASSTGGPHSPLHF
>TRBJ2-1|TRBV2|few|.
TGTGCCAGCACAGGGGGGAGTGAGCAGTTCTTC
CASTGGSEQFF
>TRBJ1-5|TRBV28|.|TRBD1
TGTGCCAGCAAGGCGACAGGGGAGGGCAATCAGCCCCAGCATTTT
CASKATGEGNQPQHF
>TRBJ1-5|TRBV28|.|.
TGTGCCAGCTCTTTACTGAATCAGCCCCAGCATTTT
CASSLLNQPQHF
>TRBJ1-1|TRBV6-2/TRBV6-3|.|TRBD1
TGTGCCAGCAGTTTTTCAGGGGGGAGCACTGAAGCTTTCTTT
CASSFSGGSTEAFF
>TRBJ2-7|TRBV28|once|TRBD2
TGTGCCAGCAGCTTCGCGATAGCGGGAGGTTACGAGCAGTACTTC
CASSFAIAGGYEQYF
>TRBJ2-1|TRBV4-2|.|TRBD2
TGTGCCAGCAGCCAAGGACTAGCGGGAGGGCCTGGGGGTTCGGCCAATGAGCAGTTCTTC
CASSQGLAGGPGGSANEQFF
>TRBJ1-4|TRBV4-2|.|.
TGTGCCAGCAGCCAAGATGGGGTAGCTAATGAAAAACTGTTTTTT
CASSQDGVANEKLFF
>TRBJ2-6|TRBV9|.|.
TGTGCCAGCAGCGTAGGAGGGACCACTGGGGCCAACGTCCTGACTTTC
CASSVGGTTGANVLTF
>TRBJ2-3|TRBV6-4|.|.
TGTGCCAGCAGTTCCCAGGACACAGATACGCAGTATTTT
CASSSQDTDTQYF
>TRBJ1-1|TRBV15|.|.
TGTGCCACCAGCAGAGTAGGGTCCAGGGTCGCTGAAGCTTTCTTT
CATSRVGSRVAEAFF
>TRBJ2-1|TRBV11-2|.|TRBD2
TGTGCCAGCAGCCCTCGGACTAGCGGATTCGATGAGCAGTTCTTC
CASSPRTSGFDEQFF
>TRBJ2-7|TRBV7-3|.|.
TGTGCCAGCAGCTTAATCGACGGCTACGAGCAGTACTTC
CASSLIDGYEQYF
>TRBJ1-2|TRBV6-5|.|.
TGTGCCAGCAGTTACCAAGGGCGAGCTAACTATGGCTACACCTTC
CASSYQGRANYGYTF
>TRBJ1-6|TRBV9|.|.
TGTGCCAGCAGCGACTCCGATTCACCCCTCCACTTT
CASSDSDSPLHF
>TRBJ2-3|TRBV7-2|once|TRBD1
TGTGCCAGCAGCTCGTCCGGGACAGGGGGGGCAGATACGCAGTATTTT
CASSSSGTGGADTQYF
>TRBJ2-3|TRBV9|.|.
TGTGCCAGCAAGGAGGCGGTATCAACGGATACGCAGTATTTT
CASKEAVSTDTQYF
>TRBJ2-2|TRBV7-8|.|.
TGTGCCAGCAGCGTACAGGGCCTGAACACCGGGGAGCTGTTTTTT
CASSVQGLNTGELFF
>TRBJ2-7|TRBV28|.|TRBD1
TGTGCCAGCAGCGGGGCTCTGGGACAGGGGTCGAGGGAGCAGTACTTC
CASSGALGQGSREQYF
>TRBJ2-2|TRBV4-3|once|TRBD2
TGCGCCAGCAGCCCACTAGCGGGAGGGGGAACCGGGGAGCTGTTTTTT
CASSPLAGGGTGELFF
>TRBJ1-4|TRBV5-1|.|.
TGCGCCAGCAGCCCCGAGGGACTTCGCGAAAAACTGTTTTTT
CASSPEGLREKLFF
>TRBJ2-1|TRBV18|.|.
TGTGCCAGCTCACCACAGTCAGAGCAGTTCTTC
CASSPQSEQFF
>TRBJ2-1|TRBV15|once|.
TGTGCCACCAGCAGAGACGACGGTGAGCAGTTCTTC
CATSRDDGEQFF
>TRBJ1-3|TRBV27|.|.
TGTGCCATCGACAACCGGGACATCGGCAGGAGTCCTGGAAACACCATATATTTT
CAIDNRDIGRSPGNTIYF
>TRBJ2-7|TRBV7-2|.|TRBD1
TGTGCCAGCAGCTTAGAAGGGACAGGTACTTACGAGCAGTACTTC
CASSLEGTGTYEQYF
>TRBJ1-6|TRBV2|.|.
TGTGCCAGCAGTCCACAGGGCTCCTATAATTCACCCCTCCACTTT
CASSPQGSYNSPLHF
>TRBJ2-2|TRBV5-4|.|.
TGTGCCAGCAGTTTGACCGGGACCGGGGAGCTGTTTTTT
CASSLTGTGELFF
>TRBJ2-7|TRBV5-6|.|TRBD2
TGTGCCAGCAGCTTCGGACTAGCTGCCTCCTACGAGCAGTACTTC
CASSFGLAASYEQYF
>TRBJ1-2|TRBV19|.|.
TGTGCCAGTAGTCCGGGTCTATCCTATGGCTACACCTTC
CASSPGLSYGYTF
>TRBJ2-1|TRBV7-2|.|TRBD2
TGTGCCAGCAGCTTAACTAGCGGGAGCCACAATGAGCAGTTCTTC
CASSLTSGSHNEQFF
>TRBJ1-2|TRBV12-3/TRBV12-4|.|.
TGTGCCAGCAGTTCACAGGGTCGAGAAACCTTC
CASSSQGRETF
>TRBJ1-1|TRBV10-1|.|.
TGCGCCAGCAAGGACAGTAGTATGAACACTGAAGCTTTCTTT
CASKDSSMNTEAFF
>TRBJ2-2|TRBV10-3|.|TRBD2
TGTGCCATCAGTGATGAGCGGGACTCGGGCACCGGGGAGCTGTTTTTT
CAISDERDSGTGELFF